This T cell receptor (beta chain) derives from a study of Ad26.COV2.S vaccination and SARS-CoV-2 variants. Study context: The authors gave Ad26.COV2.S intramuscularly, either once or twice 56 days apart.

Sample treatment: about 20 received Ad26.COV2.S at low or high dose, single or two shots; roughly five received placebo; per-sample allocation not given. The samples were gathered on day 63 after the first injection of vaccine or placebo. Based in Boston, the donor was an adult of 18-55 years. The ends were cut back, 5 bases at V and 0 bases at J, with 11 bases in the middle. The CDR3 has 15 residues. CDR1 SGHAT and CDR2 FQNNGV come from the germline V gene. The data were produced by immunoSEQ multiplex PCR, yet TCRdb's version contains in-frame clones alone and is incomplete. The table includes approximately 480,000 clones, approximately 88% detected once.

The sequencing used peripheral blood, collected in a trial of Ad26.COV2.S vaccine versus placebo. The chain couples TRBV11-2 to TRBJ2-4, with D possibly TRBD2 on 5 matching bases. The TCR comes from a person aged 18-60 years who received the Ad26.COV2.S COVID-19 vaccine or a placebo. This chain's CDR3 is CASSLGGSAKNIQYF. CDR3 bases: TGTGCCAGCAGCCTTGGCGGGTCAGCCAAAAACATTCAGTACTTC.